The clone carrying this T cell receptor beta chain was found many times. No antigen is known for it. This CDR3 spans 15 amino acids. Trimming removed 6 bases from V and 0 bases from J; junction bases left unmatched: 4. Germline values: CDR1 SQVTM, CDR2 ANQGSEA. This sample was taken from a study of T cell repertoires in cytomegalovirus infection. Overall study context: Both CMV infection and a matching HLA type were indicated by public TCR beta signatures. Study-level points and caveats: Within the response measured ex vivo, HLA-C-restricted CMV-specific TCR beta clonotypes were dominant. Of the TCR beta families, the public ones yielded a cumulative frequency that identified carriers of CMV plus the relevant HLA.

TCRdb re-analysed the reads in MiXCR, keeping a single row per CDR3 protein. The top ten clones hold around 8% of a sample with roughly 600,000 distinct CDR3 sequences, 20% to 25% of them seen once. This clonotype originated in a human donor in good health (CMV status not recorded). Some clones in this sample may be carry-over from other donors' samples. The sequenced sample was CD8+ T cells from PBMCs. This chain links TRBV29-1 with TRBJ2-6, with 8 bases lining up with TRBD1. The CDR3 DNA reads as TGCAGCGTGGACAGGGACGGCTCTGGGGCCAACGTCCTGACTTTC. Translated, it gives CSVDRDGSGANVLTF.